A selection of T cell receptor beta chains follows, all from one sample in a study of blood T cell repertoires in COVID-19. Only in-frame clones appear in the TCRdb table, and some are missing; sequencing was by immunoSEQ multiplex PCR. The table lists 15,000 to 20,000 clones, 75% to 95% of them singletons. The sample taken for sequencing was peripheral blood. These TCRs come from a human donor in a cohort sampled during active COVID-19. The conserved cysteine and the conserved F or W are not part of the CDR3 here.

v_call cdr3_aa
TRBV5-3 ARSLMVAGGGLARNTGELF
TRBV6-5 ASSKTGRNTEAF
TRBV5-1 ASSPSGSTDTQY
TRBV3-1/TRBV3-2 ASSFTSGIGSDTQY
TRBV6-6 ASTLQSSSYNSPLH
TRBV5-4 ASSSGGGEETQY
TRBV15 ATSGGGTGNTIY
TRBV27 ASSLLTGSGGYT
TRBV13 ASSSLAGEGKNIQY
TRBV6-1 ASSELRGLARSYEQY
TRBV18 ASSPERNTGELF
TRBV2 ASSALGGVTQQY
TRBV10-3 AIRGDSGNTIY
TRBV19 ASLRIAGGYGEQF
TRBV5-1 ASSSTSGVTDTQY
TRBV19 ASTRGLRTGQNTEAF
TRBV29-1 SLTGAGPDTQY
TRBV7-2 ASSPGGPGETQY
TRBV7-9 ASSKGLRSTYEQY
TRBV2 ASSPQGAFSGNTIY
TRBV2 ASSDRTGGTGSEAF
TRBV3-1/TRBV3-2 ASSQERRPPEAF
TRBV7-9 ASSHMGGTTSTDTQY
TRBV2 ASSLDRGGGYNEQF
TRBV27 ASSLMWRGLTSGRSYEQY
TRBV6-5 ASRGTGNQPQH
TRBV7-9 ASSFGYRRNTEAF
TRBV10-3 AISGGTGPSGANVLT
TRBV30 AWSGGWDTEAF
TRBV18 ASSPSELGQEF
TRBV4-1 ASSQPWTDANTGELF
TRBV24-1 ATSVPLYEQY
TRBV10-1 ASSVLPKF
TRBV10-3 AIHDDRYDEQY
TRBV12-2 ASRLAVLDAGNSPLH
TRBV28 ASSFDSGTNTGELF
TRBV11-2 ASSRSGLGGTDTQY
TRBV5-6 ASSMPGQVNEKLF
TRBV29-1 SVEGSGTEAF
TRBV7-2 ASSLTGWTEAF
TRBV10-1 ASREGDRSTDTQY
TRBV2 ASSLGLAGKEQF
TRBV5-1 ASSSPGSGNTIY
TRBV11-2 ASSLYGTRSDEQY
TRBV5-1 ASRRGPDTGELF
TRBV3-1/TRBV3-2 ASSQKAGGNSPLH
TRBV25-1 ASRHTNRANEQF
TRBV25-1 ASSGRGTGTQY